This TCR beta chain came from a study of T cell responses to AZD1222 COVID-19 vaccine. Regarding the study as a whole: The study sampled repertoires only after the peak T cell response. It was only six AZD1222 recipients who were seropositive at baseline. Donors were mostly white British, more females; clonal diversity possibly underestimated.

Notes on this clone: The antigen remains undetermined.

Germline V gene data show CDR1 as MGHRA and CDR2 as YSYEKL. The ends were cut back, 1 base at V and 13 bases at J, with 13 bases in the middle. The CDR3 runs 13 residues. The table came from immunoSEQ multiplex PCR; TCRdb's copy has only in-frame clones and leaves some out. The sample contains about 140,000 clones, approximately 90% of which appear only once. The source was peripheral blood, collected 28 days after the second AZD1222 dose. This TCR was sampled from an adult who received the AZD1222 COVID-19 vaccine. V usage is TRBV4-1 and J usage is TRBJ1-4; D uncertain. CDR3 sequence (DNA): TGCGCCAGCAGCCAAGTATCCAAATTGGGACTGTTTTTT. Translating gives CASSQVSKLGLFF.